The 30 T cell receptor beta chains below come from one sample, sequenced in a study of CD8 T cells in Susac syndrome (dated by TCRdb to about 2019). Libraries were constructed by the immunoSEQ multiplex PCR assay. RNA was extracted with the RNeasy kit and roughly 0.5 to 1 ug was reverse transcribed using random hexamers. The public reads were quality trimmed at Q25 with fastp and then assembled into clones with MiXCR by TCRdb, keeping productive beta chains. Every CDR3 protein is listed once, alongside the most common genes and DNA of its rows. The sample table contains 70,000 or so distinct CDR3 sequences; only one count was recorded for roughly 94% of them. The top ten hold less than 0.65% of the sample. Sequencing was performed on CD8+ T cells from PBMCs. The receptors were sampled from a human donor with multiple sclerosis.

This clonotype occurred once. The V gene is TRBV24-1, the J gene TRBJ2-3, with 7 bases fitting TRBD1. Trimming cost V 2 bases and J 3 bases; bases outside gene matches: 7. Germline V gene sequence: CDR1 KGHDR, CDR2 SFDVKD. This CDR3 has 16 residues. The CDR3 here is CATSDSRRGWTDTQYF. For the CDR3, the DNA is TGTGCCACCAGTGATTCCCGCAGGGGGTGGACAGATACGCAGTATTTT.

The chain links TRBV7-3 to TRBJ2-1; D is uncertain. From germline, CDR1 is SGHTA and CDR2 FQGTGA. Trimming shortened V by 2 bases and J by 0 bases, and 8 bases separated the two germline ends. The CDR3 runs to 15 residues. The DNA for the CDR3 is TGTGCCAGCAGCTTAGGCCCAAGCTCCTACAATGAGCAGTTCTTC. Protein: CASSLGPSSYNEQFF.

The chain employs TRBV24-1 and TRBJ2-3; no clear D. CDR1 is KGHDR, CDR2 SFDVKD, per germline. This CDR3 region has 16 residues. With 2 bases removed from V and 2 bases from J, the gap between germline ends came to 13 bases. The CDR3 DNA sequence: TGTGCCACCAGTGATTCTACTTCTCACTTCACAGATACGCAGTATTTT. Amino acids: CATSDSTSHFTDTQYF.

The V and J genes are TRBV3-1 and TRBJ1-1; possible D gene TRBD1, 6 bases. In germline, CDR1 is LGHDT, CDR2 YNNKEL (reference sequence). This CDR3 contains 13 residues. The ends were cut back, 6 bases at V and 5 bases at J, with 13 bases in the middle. CDR3: CASSGQLGTEAFF. The CDR3 nucleotides are TGTGCCAGCAGTGGACAGCTTGGGACTGAAGCTTTCTTT.

The table lists this clonotype with a few counts. The J gene is TRBJ2-7, the V gene TRBV7-9; 7 bases line up with TRBD1. V gave up 5 bases and J gave up 3 bases; unmatched junction bases: 7. The CDR3 is 14 amino acids. The germline V gene has CDR1 SEHNR and CDR2 FQNEAQ (reference sequence). The CDR3 here is CASSHRDRNYEQYF. Written as DNA, the CDR3 is TGTGCCAGCAGCCACCGGGACAGAAACTACGAGCAGTACTTC.

This chain links TRBV3-1 with TRBJ1-2; D is undetermined. Trimming stripped 3 bases from V and 4 bases from J, with 12 bases between. Per the germline V gene, CDR1 is LGHDT and CDR2 is YNNKEL (reference sequence). The CDR3 runs 14 residues. The CDR3 is CASSQGDLGYGYTF. The CDR3, as DNA: TGTGCCAGCAGCCAGGGAGATCTGGGCTATGGCTACACCTTC.

V and J are TRBV5-6 and TRBJ2-7; perhaps TRBD1 as D (5 bases). The CDR3 sequence is 12 residues long. The germline CDR1 and CDR2 sequences are SGHDT and YYEEEE. V dropped 3 bases and J dropped 6 bases, with 10 bases sitting between them. The CDR3 loop reads CASSYQGAEQYF. CDR3 in DNA: TGTGCCAGCAGCTATCAGGGTGCCGAGCAGTACTTC.

The J gene is TRBJ2-7, the V gene TRBV20-1; 8 positions match TRBD2. Per the germline V gene, CDR1 is DFQATT and CDR2 is SNEGSKA (reference sequence). The CDR3 runs 13 residues. Unmatched junction bases numbered 6, after V lost 5 bases and J lost 3 bases. CDR3 sequence reads: CSAVERESYEQYF. The CDR3 DNA sequence: TGCAGTGCTGTAGAGCGGGAGAGCTACGAGCAGTACTTC.

The chain's CDR3 is CASSPLAGETGELFF. Here the CDR3 DNA reads TGTGCCAGCAGCCCTTTAGCGGGAGAGACCGGGGAGCTGTTTTTT. The chain couples TRBV3-1 to TRBJ2-2; 9 nucleotides agree with TRBD2. Germline V lookup: CDR1 LGHDT, CDR2 YNNKEL (reference sequence). The length of the CDR3 is 15 residues. After removal of 4 bases from V and 5 bases from J, the junction contained 5 bases not matched to a gene.

The chain joins TRBV5-6 to TRBJ2-3; no clear D. The CDR3 contains 17 residues. The germline V gene encodes CDR1 SGHDT and CDR2 YYEEEE. The V end lost 4 bases, the J end lost 2 bases, and 20 bases lay between the germline ends. Written as DNA, the CDR3 is TGTGCCAGCAGCGGCGAGAAACAGTTGGCAGTCACAGATACGCAGTATTTT. This gives the protein CASSGEKQLAVTDTQYF.

This rearrangement joins TRBV7-9 to TRBJ2-7; D not resolved. The V end lost 4 bases, the J end lost 3 bases, and 10 bases lay between the germline ends. CDR3 length equals 13 residues. Germline assignment: CDR1 SEHNR and CDR2 FQNEAQ (reference sequence). The CDR3 DNA reads TGTGCCAGCAGCTCCATCCATCTCTACGAGCAGTACTTC. Its protein is CASSSIHLYEQYF. The variable domain in full, completed from reference TRBV7-9 and TRBJ2-7, reads DTGVSQNPRHKITKRGQNVTFRCDPISEHNRLYWYRQTLGQGPEFLTYFQNEAQLEKSRLLSDRFSAERPKGSFSTLEIQRTEQGDSAMYLCASSSIHLYEQYFGPGTRLTVT.

The V call is TRBV7-2, the J call TRBJ2-7; D is unclear. CDR1 and CDR2 (germline): SGHTA, FQGNSA. CDR3 length: 12 amino acids. The V and J ends lost 2 bases and 6 bases respectively, with 8 bases between them. For the CDR3, the DNA is TGTGCCAGCAGCTTATATCCCGGCGAGCAGTACTTC. Its translation is CASSLYPGEQYF.

This clonotype appeared a single time. The chain couples TRBV5-4 to TRBJ2-1; D gene unclear. Trimming left V 0 bases short and J 10 bases short, with 8 bases between. The CDR3 sequence is 12 residues long. CDR1 is SGHNT, CDR2 YYREEE, per germline (reference sequence). Written as DNA, the CDR3 is TGTGCCAGCAGCTTGGGGGCGCGAGAGCAGTTCTTC. This encodes CASSLGAREQFF.

J is TRBJ2-2 and V is TRBV7-2; 7 bases are shared with TRBD1. This CDR3 is built from 14 residues. Germline loops: CDR1 SGHTA, CDR2 FQGNSA. Trimming at V came to 10 bases and at J to 4 bases, leaving 9 bases not matched to a gene. CDR3 amino acids: CAMRQGAGTGELFF. CDR3 nucleotide sequence: TGTGCCATGCGACAGGGTGCGGGCACCGGGGAGCTGTTTTTT.

The V and J genes are TRBV12-5 and TRBJ1-1; D call uncertain. V was shortened by 1 base and J by 1 base, with 4 bases between the two germline ends. Per the germline V gene, CDR1 is LGHNT and CDR2 is FRNRAP. CDR3 length equals 13 residues. CDR3 in amino acids: CASGLGGNTEAFF. CDR3 coding DNA: TGTGCTAGTGGTTTGGGGGGGAACACTGAAGCTTTCTTT.

This chain connects TRBV4-1 to TRBJ2-1, with 10 bases matching TRBD2. Germline CDR1 reads MGHRA; CDR2 reads YSYEKL. The length of the CDR3 is 17 residues. The V segment lost 2 bases and the J segment 5 bases; nucleotides outside the gene matches: 9. CDR3 sequence reads: CASSQFEGTSADNEQFF. The CDR3 nucleotides are TGCGCCAGCAGCCAATTCGAGGGGACTAGCGCCGACAATGAGCAGTTCTTC.

The chain employs TRBV30 and TRBJ2-7, with D perhaps TRBD1 (5 bases). Between the trimmed V and J ends, which lost 2 bases and 7 bases, there was a span of 15 bases. Per the germline V gene, CDR1 is GTSNPN and CDR2 is SVGIG (reference sequence). The CDR3 is 13 amino acids. The CDR3 bases are TGTGCCTGGAGTACTGGACACGGCTTAGAGCAGTACTTC. Protein product: CAWSTGHGLEQYF.

This clonotype showed up just once. The J gene is TRBJ2-1, the V gene TRBV6-5, with 14 bases lining up with TRBD2. The V gene end was trimmed by 0 bases and the J gene end by 6 bases; junction bases not matched to a gene: 10. The CDR3 consists of 19 residues. CDR1 and CDR2 (germline): MNHEY, SVGAGI. The DNA of the CDR3 is TGTGCCAGCAGTTACTCGAAGACTAGCGGGGGGGCCCCCTTCAATGAGCAGTTCTTC. Protein sequence: CASSYSKTSGGAPFNEQFF.

The chain recombines TRBV12-5 with TRBJ2-7, with D maybe TRBD2 (6 bases). The CDR3 runs 13 residues. Germline CDR1 LGHNT, CDR2 FRNRAP. V was trimmed by 5 bases and J by 2 bases, leaving 10 bases between them. CDR3 amino acids: CASGRGLPYEQYF. DNA for the CDR3: TGTGCTAGTGGTAGGGGACTTCCCTACGAGCAGTACTTC.

The DNA of the CDR3 is TGTGCCAGCAGCTTGGAGGCAGGGAGCTCCTACAATGAGCAGTTCTTC. Its protein is CASSLEAGSSYNEQFF. This chain connects TRBV5-6 to TRBJ2-1; D is tentatively TRBD1 or TRBD2 (5 bases each). CDR1 is SGHDT, CDR2 YYEEEE, per germline. This CDR3 region has 16 residues. Trimming stripped 0 bases from V and 0 bases from J, with 10 bases between. Full variable domain (rest looked up from reference TRBV5-6 and TRBJ2-1): DAGVTQSPTHLIKTRGQQVTLRCSPKSGHDTVSWYQQALGQGPQFIFQYYEEEERQRGNFPDRFSGHQFPNYSSELNVNALLLGDSALYLCASSLEAGSSYNEQFFGPGTRLTVL.

The count of this clonotype is one. The chain couples TRBV5-1 to TRBJ1-2; weak D call: TRBD1 (5 bases). V lost 0 bases, J lost 6 bases, and 6 bases lay in between. The CDR3 has 12 residues. Germline V lookup: CDR1 SGHRS, CDR2 YFSETQ. CDR3 sequence: CASSLGGDGYTF. CDR3 in DNA: TGCGCCAGCAGCTTGGGAGGGGATGGCTACACCTTC.

This chain's CDR3 is CASSFGGTSYEQYF. CDR3 in DNA: TGTGCCAGCAGCTTCGGGGGTACCTCCTACGAGCAGTACTTC. The genes are TRBV7-9 and TRBJ2-7, with D maybe TRBD2 (6 bases). Trimming left V 3 bases short and J 0 bases short, with 9 bases between. The CDR3 covers 14 residues. The germline V gene encodes CDR1 SEHNR and CDR2 FQNEAQ (reference sequence). The full variable domain, rest sourced from reference TRBV7-9 and TRBJ2-7, is DTGVSQNPRHKITKRGQNVTFRCDPISEHNRLYWYRQTLGQGPEFLTYFQNEAQLEKSRLLSDRFSAERPKGSFSTLEIQRTEQGDSAMYLCASSFGGTSYEQYFGPGTRLTVT.

The gene calls are TRBV5-6 and TRBJ2-7; unclear D gene. Between the trimmed V and J ends, which lost 1 base and 5 bases, there was a span of 13 bases. This CDR3 contains 14 residues. In germline, CDR1 is SGHDT, CDR2 YYEEEE. The CDR3 protein is CASSLRNSLDEQYF. CDR3 DNA sequence: TGTGCCAGCAGCTTGCGGAATTCCCTGGACGAGCAGTACTTC.

This sequence joins TRBV28 and TRBJ2-1; D is possibly TRBD2 (6 bases). Germline CDR1 is MDHEN and CDR2 is SYDVKM. V gave up 8 bases and J gave up 3 bases, with 14 bases separating them. The CDR3 consists of 14 residues. CDR3 DNA: TGTGCCAGCGAAACGTGGCGGGACTACAATGAGCAGTTCTTC. Residues: CASETWRDYNEQFF.

The chain links TRBV12-3 or TRBV12-4 to TRBJ1-5; D is possibly TRBD1 (5 bases). V was shortened by 4 bases and J by 1 base, with 8 bases between the two germline ends. This CDR3 has 14 residues. The chain's CDR3 is CASSWRGSNQPQHF. The DNA for the CDR3 is TGTGCCAGCAGTTGGAGGGGAAGCAATCAGCCCCAGCATTTT.

The genes are TRBV27 and TRBJ1-5, with D unresolved. From germline, CDR1 is MNHEY and CDR2 SMNVEV (reference sequence). The CDR3 length is 17 residues. V was pared by 2 bases and J by 2 bases, with 16 bases between. The DNA of the CDR3 is TGTGCCAGCAGTTTAAACCCTTTGACTTTCGGCAATCAGCCCCAGCATTTT. Protein sequence: CASSLNPLTFGNQPQHF.

The chain couples TRBV20-1 to TRBJ1-1; a possible D gene is TRBD1 (6 bases). The V end was cut by 1 base, the J end by 3 bases, with 12 bases between. The CDR3 covers 14 residues. Germline CDR1 and CDR2: DFQATT and SNEGSKA (reference sequence). In nucleotides, the CDR3 is TGCAGTGCTAGAGGGGGGCGCGTGGACACTGAAGCTTTCTTT. It codes for CSARGGRVDTEAFF.

This clonotype was observed once. The chain is built from TRBV24-1 and TRBJ2-7, with D hard to call. V dropped 4 bases and J dropped 3 bases, with 9 bases sitting between them. This CDR3 has 13 amino acids. Germline V gene lookup returns CDR1 KGHDR and CDR2 SFDVKD. DNA of the CDR3: TGTGCCACCAGTGAGGCAGCCGACTACGAGCAGTACTTC. Its protein product is CATSEAADYEQYF.

This sequence joins TRBV7-3 and TRBJ1-2; 10 nucleotides align to TRBD1. There are 13 residues in the CDR3. CDR1 SGHTA and CDR2 FQGTGA come from the germline V gene. V lost 5 bases and J lost 6; bases outside the gene matches: 3. CDR3 coding DNA: TGTGCCAGCAGCCAAGGACAGGGGGATGGCTACACCTTC. Translating it yields CASSQGQGDGYTF.

V usage is TRBV4-3 and J usage is TRBJ2-7; 10 positions match TRBD1. The CDR3 consists of 15 residues. Germline V lookup: CDR1 LGHNA, CDR2 YSLEER. V lost 4 bases to trimming and J lost 5 bases; unmatched junction nucleotides: 8. The CDR3 nucleotides read TGCGCCAGCAGCCCGGGACAGGGGATAACCCACGAGCAGTACTTC. Its translation: CASSPGQGITHEQYF.